This entry is about one TCR beta chain. Its antigen is still unknown. This sample is part of a study of T cell responses to AZD1222 COVID-19 vaccine. Study results and caveats: Donors skewed white British and female; clonal diversity was possibly underestimated. At study baseline, merely five or six AZD1222 recipients were seropositive. Mapped onto spike, vaccine-associated CD4 TCRs spanned it and were dominant at 160-218 and 743-854.

Unmatched junction bases numbered 9, after V lost 3 bases and J lost 9 bases. This CDR3 has 15 residues. Germline CDR1 is MRHNA and CDR2 is SNTAGT. Pooling was applied to second doses at about 4 or about 12 weeks. The repertoire was sequenced with immunoSEQ multiplex PCR; TCRdb's copy has only in-frame clones and lacks some. This sample has 15,000 to 20,000 clones, with around 92% found just once. This receptor was identified in an adult who received the AZD1222 COVID-19 vaccine. This chain links TRBV6-4 with TRBJ2-2, with 8 nucleotides matching TRBD2. The sample was peripheral blood, taken 28 days after the second AZD1222 dose. The DNA for the CDR3 is TGTGCCAGCAGTGAGAGGACGGGAGGGCCTCGGGAGCTGTTTTTT. Its protein is CASSERTGGPRELFF.